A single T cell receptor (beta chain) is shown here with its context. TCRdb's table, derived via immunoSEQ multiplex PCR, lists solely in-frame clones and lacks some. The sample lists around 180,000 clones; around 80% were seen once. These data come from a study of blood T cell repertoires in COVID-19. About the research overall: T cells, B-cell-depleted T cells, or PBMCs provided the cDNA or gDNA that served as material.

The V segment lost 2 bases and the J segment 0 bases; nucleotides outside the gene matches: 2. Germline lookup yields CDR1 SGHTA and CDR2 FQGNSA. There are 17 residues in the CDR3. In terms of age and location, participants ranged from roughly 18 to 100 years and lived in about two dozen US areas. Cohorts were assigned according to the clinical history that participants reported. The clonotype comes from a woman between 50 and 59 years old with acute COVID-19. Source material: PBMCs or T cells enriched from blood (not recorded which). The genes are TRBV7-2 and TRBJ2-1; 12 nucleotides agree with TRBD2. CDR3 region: CASSLRLAGVSYNEQFF. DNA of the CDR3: TGTGCCAGCAGCTTAAGACTAGCGGGGGTCTCCTACAATGAGCAGTTCTTC.